The 24 T cell receptor beta chains given below trace back to one sample, sequenced in a study of blood T cell repertoires in COVID-19. This table comes from immunoSEQ multiplex PCR, and its TCRdb copy is limited to in-frame clones, with some not included. The profile covers 150,000 to 200,000 clones, with 70% to 90% appearing a single time and approximately 4% taken by the ten largest. The source material was peripheral blood. The receptors come from a woman in her 70s with acute or convalescent COVID-19.

The rearrangement links TRBV3-1 (or the pseudogene TRBV3-2) to TRBJ2-7; 11 nucleotides line up with TRBD2. Trimming at V came to 4 bases and at J to 3 bases, leaving 2 bases not matched to a gene. CDR3 size: 14 residues. The germline V gene has CDR1 LGHDT and CDR2 YNNKEL (reference sequence). CDR3 sequence (DNA): TGTGCCAGCAGCCCCGGGACTAGCGGCTACGAGCAGTACTTC. Amino acid sequence: CASSPGTSGYEQYF.

V gene TRBV27 combines with J gene TRBJ2-3; 8 positions match TRBD2. The CDR3 spans 15 residues. After removal of 6 bases from V and 1 base from J, the junction contained 6 bases not matched to a gene. Looked up from germline, CDR1 is MNHEY and CDR2 is SMNVEV (reference sequence). The CDR3 DNA reads TGTGCCAGCAGGTCTCCGGGACTAGGCACAGATACGCAGTATTTT. Translating it yields CASRSPGLGTDTQYF.

The chain uses TRBV5-1 and TRBJ2-1; D is perhaps TRBD2 (5 bases). V was clipped by 4 bases and J by 5 bases, with 13 bases between them. Germline V gene sequence: CDR1 SGHRS, CDR2 YFSETQ. The CDR3 is 14 amino acids. In DNA, the CDR3 is TGCGCCAGCAGCCCCCGGGGAATGAACAATGAGCAGTTCTTC. As protein: CASSPRGMNNEQFF.

V gene TRBV9 combines with J gene TRBJ2-3, with D possibly matching TRBD2 (6 bases). This CDR3 region has 16 residues. Germline V gives CDR1 SGDLS, CDR2 YYNGEE. V lost 0 bases and J 5 bases, leaving 16 bases between the germline ends. CDR3 amino acids: CASSVAWAGLVDTQYF. Written as DNA, the CDR3 is TGTGCCAGCAGCGTAGCATGGGCGGGATTGGTAGATACGCAGTATTTT.

V usage is TRBV3-1 (or the pseudogene TRBV3-2) and J usage is TRBJ1-1; a weak D match, TRBD1 (5 bases). Germline V CDR1 and CDR2: LGHDT, YNNKEL (reference sequence). Trimming removed 3 bases at V and 1 base at J, with 12 bases between. This CDR3 is 15 amino acids long. The CDR3 DNA reads as TGTGCCAGCAGCCATTCCGGGGGGGGGAACACTGAAGCTTTCTTT. It yields the protein CASSHSGGGNTEAFF.

This sequence joins TRBV18 and TRBJ1-6; possibly TRBD1 for D (6 bases). Trimming took off 6 bases at V and 8 bases at J, with 17 bases between the two ends. The CDR3 length is 15 residues. Germline V gene lookup returns CDR1 KGHSH and CDR2 LQKENI. The CDR3 DNA reads TGTGCCAGCTCCCTCGGGGCCAGGGGTGATTCACCCCTCCACTTT. Translating it yields CASSLGARGDSPLHF.

Regarding this clone: At one boundary the junction diverges from the germline segment, which might be a read error. J is TRBJ1-1 and V is TRBV6-5; D is unclear. CDR3 length equals 12 residues. Looked up from germline, CDR1 is MNHEY and CDR2 is SVGAGI. CDR3 in DNA: TGTGCCAGCAGTAACTCAGAGACTGAAGCTTTCTTT. It translates to CASSNSETEAFF.

This chain uses TRBV14 with TRBJ1-2; D possibly corresponds to TRBD1 (6 bases). V shed 1 base and J shed 1 base, with 10 bases lying between them. This CDR3 contains 15 residues. Germline V gene data show CDR1 as SGHDN and CDR2 as FVKESK. For the CDR3, the DNA is TGTGCCAGCAGCCAAGGGACAGAGTTTAACTATGGCTACACCTTC. It encodes CASSQGTEFNYGYTF.

The V gene is TRBV9, the J gene TRBJ1-4; D ambiguous. The germline V gene encodes CDR1 SGDLS and CDR2 YYNGEE. With 4 bases removed from V and 2 bases from J, the gap between germline ends came to 9 bases. The CDR3 length is 14 residues. The CDR3 DNA sequence: TGTGCCAGCAGCTTAGACACCACTAATGAAAAACTGTTTTTT. Translation: CASSLDTTNEKLFF.

This clone was detected only a few times. This rearrangement joins TRBV7-3 to TRBJ2-1; D is possibly TRBD2 (6 bases). Germline values: CDR1 SGHTA, CDR2 FQGTGA. The CDR3 has 13 amino acids. The V and J ends lost 2 bases and 10 bases respectively, with 12 bases between them. This chain's CDR3 is CASSLDFAGEQFF. The CDR3 nucleotides are TGTGCCAGCAGCTTAGATTTCGCGGGGGAGCAGTTCTTC.

The count of this clone is one. The CDR3 DNA follows: TGCGCCAGCAGTCAGGGGCCAGAACAATATGGCTACACCTTC. It encodes CASSQGPEQYGYTF. The V and J genes are TRBV23-1 and TRBJ1-2, with D maybe TRBD1 (5 bases). TRBV23-1 is an open reading frame whose function is uncertain. V was cut by 3 bases and J by 5 bases, with 13 bases left in between. This CDR3 is built from 14 residues.

This chain connects TRBV9 to TRBJ1-2; TRBD1 is a possible D gene (6 bases). The germline CDR1 and CDR2 sequences are SGDLS and YYNGEE. The CDR3 totals 15 residues. The V end lost 4 bases, the J end lost 4 bases, and 17 bases lay between the germline ends. The CDR3 sequence is CASSSKRDTFYGYTF. DNA for the CDR3: TGTGCCAGCAGCTCGAAACGGGACACATTCTATGGCTACACCTTC.

V usage is TRBV5-1 and J usage is TRBJ1-1, with D uncertain. The CDR3 spans 14 residues. Per the germline V gene, CDR1 is SGHRS and CDR2 is YFSETQ. Deletions cut 4 bases from V and 3 bases from J, with 13 bases between. The CDR3 nucleotides read TGCGCCAGCAGCCAGGTCACGCGGGACACTGAAGCTTTCTTT. It encodes CASSQVTRDTEAFF.

This CDR3 is CASSQQLTGFDNEKLFF. The CDR3, as DNA: TGTGCCAGCAGCCAGCAGCTGACAGGGTTCGATAATGAAAAACTGTTTTTT. V usage is TRBV4-2 and J usage is TRBJ1-4, with 7 bases aligning to TRBD1. The CDR3 loop spans 17 amino acids. Germline CDR1 reads LGHNA; CDR2 reads YNFKEQ. Trimming at V came to 3 bases and at J to 4 bases, leaving 11 bases not matched to a gene.

The chain joins TRBV2 to TRBJ1-3; 11 bases are shared with TRBD1. The CDR3 totals 18 residues. The trim removed 7 bases at V and 0 bases at J, leaving 11 bases unmatched. Per the germline V gene, CDR1 is SNHLY and CDR2 is FYNNEI. This chain's CDR3 is CASTYRDRGISSGNTIYF. CDR3 bases: TGTGCCAGCACGTACCGGGACAGGGGGATTAGCTCTGGAAACACCATATATTTT.

This chain connects TRBV7-2 to TRBJ2-7, with D tentatively TRBD2 (6 bases). This CDR3 is built from 13 residues. The germline CDR1 and CDR2 sequences are SGHTA and FQGNSA. Trimming left V 5 bases short and J 3 bases short, with 11 bases between. CDR3 amino acids: CASSAGRIYEQYF. The CDR3 DNA reads TGTGCCAGCAGCGCGGGACGGATCTACGAGCAGTACTTC. Combining the CDR3 with reference TRBV7-2 and TRBJ2-7 gives the whole variable domain GAGVSQSPSNKVTEKGKDVELRCDPISGHTALYWYRQSLGQGLEFLIYFQGNSAPDKSGLPSDRFSAERTGGSVSTLTIQRTQQEDSAVYLCASSAGRIYEQYFGPGTRLTVT.

The chain is built from TRBV11-3 and TRBJ2-1, with 8 bases lining up with TRBD2. The CDR3 has 13 amino acids. The V segment lost 7 bases and the J segment 9 bases; nucleotides outside the gene matches: 8. Germline lookup yields CDR1 SGHNT and CDR2 YENEEA. CDR3: CASKREGTSEQFF. The CDR3, as DNA: TGTGCCAGCAAACGGGAGGGAACGAGTGAGCAGTTCTTC.

The chain employs TRBV19 and TRBJ2-3; 7 bases are a match to TRBD2. This CDR3 is 13 amino acids long. V lost 6 bases and J lost 4; bases outside the gene matches: 4. Germline assignment: CDR1 LNHDA and CDR2 SQIVND (reference sequence). The CDR3 reads CASRLAGADTQYF. The CDR3, as DNA: TGTGCCAGTAGACTTGCGGGAGCAGATACGCAGTATTTT.

The rearrangement uses TRBV19 and TRBJ2-3, with 9 bases lining up with TRBD1. The junction had 8 bases not matched to a gene; V was cut back by 7 bases and J by 0 bases. This CDR3 spans 16 amino acids. The germline gives CDR1 LNHDA, CDR2 SQIVND (reference sequence). The CDR3 coding sequence is TGTGCCAGTAACCACGGGACAGGGACTAGCACAGATACGCAGTATTTT. Protein: CASNHGTGTSTDTQYF.

J is TRBJ1-1 and V is TRBV7-9; no definite D call. The length of the CDR3 is 16 residues. CDR1 and CDR2 (germline): SEHNR, FQNEAQ (reference sequence). The germline V and J ends were trimmed by 2 bases and 8 bases, with 21 bases remaining between them. The CDR3 region is CASSLPGLASQSEAFF. The CDR3 DNA reads TGTGCCAGCAGCTTACCAGGTTTGGCTTCCCAATCGGAAGCTTTCTTT. Based on the CDR3 plus reference TRBV7-9 and TRBJ1-1, the full variable domain is DTGVSQNPRHKITKRGQNVTFRCDPISEHNRLYWYRQTLGQGPEFLTYFQNEAQLEKSRLLSDRFSAERPKGSFSTLEIQRTEQGDSAMYLCASSLPGLASQSEAFFGQGTRLTVV.

V and J are TRBV6-5 and TRBJ2-1, with TRBD2 matching 9 bases. The ends lost 0 bases at V and 5 bases at J; junction bases unmatched: 5. The CDR3 has 16 amino acids. CDR1 is MNHEY and CDR2 is SVGAGI in the germline V gene. CDR3 amino acids: CASSYSLTSGNNEQFF. CDR3 sequence (DNA): TGTGCCAGCAGTTACTCGCTGACTAGCGGAAACAATGAGCAGTTCTTC.

The V gene is TRBV27, the J gene TRBJ2-7; perhaps TRBD1 as D (6 bases). In germline, CDR1 is MNHEY, CDR2 SMNVEV (reference sequence). V was trimmed by 7 bases and J by 2 bases, leaving 12 bases between them. This CDR3 is 13 amino acids long. In nucleotides, the CDR3 is TGTGCCAGCAATCCGACAGGTGCCTACGAGCAGTACTTC. Its protein product is CASNPTGAYEQYF.

The rearrangement joins TRBV2 to TRBJ1-2; 10 bases agree with TRBD1. The CDR3 runs to 13 residues. The V and J ends lost 4 bases and 8 bases, in that order; junction bases with no gene match: 4. Germline loops: CDR1 SNHLY, CDR2 FYNNEI. As DNA, the CDR3 is TGTGCCAGCAGTGGAACGACAGGGGGCGGCTACACCTTC. It specifies CASSGTTGGGYTF.

The V and J genes are TRBV28 and TRBJ1-2; 9 bases map to TRBD1. The CDR3 covers 14 residues. Per the germline V gene, CDR1 is MDHEN and CDR2 is SYDVKM. The ends lost 4 bases at V and 6 bases at J; junction bases unmatched: 6. CDR3 nucleotide sequence: TGTGCCAGCAGTTCATACCGGGACAGGGATGGCTACACCTTC. Translating it yields CASSSYRDRDGYTF.